This T cell receptor (beta chain) stems from a study of T cells after yellow fever vaccination. Whole-study results and caveats: Relatively few clonotypes were ones that appeared in both CD4 and CD8 compartments. Most primary-vaccination clones recurred post-booster (just under 98% CD4, around 90% CD8).

They built TCR cDNA with 5'RACE template switching, a step that put in a universal primer site and UMIs. MiXCR, applied by TCRdb to the 5' RACE reads, yields one record per CDR3 protein. This table has around 63,000 distinct CDR3 sequences, 6.5% to 9% appearing once. V was trimmed by 6 bases and J by 4 bases, leaving 15 bases between them. CDR3 size: 14 residues. This clonotype came up many times. The antigen is undetermined. The rearrangement uses TRBV12-3 or TRBV12-4 and TRBJ2-5, with a tentative D call TRBD1 (5 bases). This sequence was found in a man aged 25 to 40 who received the YFV17D yellow fever vaccine. Sequences were derived from CD8+ T cells sorted from PBMCs, sampled 15 days after the yellow fever booster vaccination. The CDR3 loop reads CASSGSGLGETQYF. Written as DNA, the CDR3 is TGTGCCAGCAGCGGCTCAGGGCTGGGAGAGACCCAGTACTTC.